The 9 T cell receptor beta chains below all came from one sample that was sequenced in a study of T cell repertoires in cytomegalovirus infection. No antigens are known for them. MiXCR was run by TCRdb on the reads, yielding one entry per CDR3 protein. The profile shows fewer than 1,000,000 distinct CDR3 sequences, about a third of them singletons. The source material was cultured CD8+ T cells from PBMCs, sampled from culture after CMV antigen stimulation. These receptors all come from a human donor in good health (CMV status not recorded). Some clones in this sample may be carry-over from other donors' samples.

About this clonotype itself: This may be a read error, as it is one base from a much larger clone. The chain employs TRBV7-6 and TRBJ1-2; D unclear. CDR1 SGHVS and CDR2 FNYEAQ come from the germline V gene. The CDR3 totals 16 residues. V lost 1 base, J lost 3 bases, and 15 bases lay in between. Here the CDR3 reads CASSLVRTGSDYGYTF. The CDR3 region has the DNA TGTGCCAGCAGCTTAGTGCGAACGGGGTCTGACTATGGCTACACCTTC.

The V and J genes are TRBV12-3 or TRBV12-4 and TRBJ2-1; D uncertain. The CDR3 consists of 11 residues. V lost 5 bases, J lost 7 bases, and 6 bases lay in between. DNA of the CDR3: TGTGCCAGCAGTCGAATTAATGAGCAGTTCTTC. Protein product: CASSRINEQFF.

The chain combines TRBV2 with TRBJ1-2, with D uncertain. V lost 2 bases and J 1 base, leaving 14 bases between the germline ends. CDR3 length: 16 residues. The germline CDR1 and CDR2 sequences are SNHLY and FYNNEI. CDR3 sequence: CASSESDAPLNYGYTF. The CDR3 region has the DNA TGTGCCAGCAGTGAATCGGATGCCCCCCTTAACTATGGCTACACCTTC.

The chain links TRBV3-1 to TRBJ2-3, with D possibly matching TRBD2 (7 bases). Trimming took off 0 bases at V and 3 bases at J, with 16 bases between the two ends. Germline V gene data show CDR1 as LGHDT and CDR2 as YNNKEL (reference sequence). The CDR3 is 17 residues long. CDR3 sequence reads: CASSQEGARGPTDTQYF. For the CDR3, the DNA is TGTGCCAGCAGCCAAGAGGGGGCGCGGGGGCCGACAGATACGCAGTATTTT.

This clonotype has ten or more counts. The V call is TRBV7-6, the J call TRBJ1-2; 10 nucleotides match TRBD1. Germline CDR1 and CDR2: SGHVS and FNYEAQ. The CDR3 length is 14 residues. V lost 1 base to trimming and J lost 7 bases; unmatched junction nucleotides: 3. CDR3 DNA sequence: TGTGCCAGCAGCTTAGGACAGGGGGCCGTTGGCTACACCTTC. Residues: CASSLGQGAVGYTF.

Concerning this clonotype: This may stem from a read error, because a much larger clone lies one nucleotide away. This chain's CDR3 is CASTENYGYTF. As DNA, the CDR3 is TGTGCCAGCACCGAGAACTATGGCTACACCTTC. V usage is TRBV6-6 and J usage is TRBJ1-2, with no clear D. The CDR3 spans 11 residues. The V gene lost 7 bases and the J gene lost 2 bases, with 5 bases spanning the gap. The germline CDR1 and CDR2 sequences are MNHNY and SVGAGI (reference sequence).

In its sample, this clonotype was seen a few times. V gene TRBV27 combines with J gene TRBJ2-3; 9 bases line up with TRBD1. This CDR3 comprises 17 residues. Looked up from germline, CDR1 is MNHEY and CDR2 is SMNVEV (reference sequence). Trimming cost V 2 bases and J 5 bases; bases outside gene matches: 11. The CDR3 loop is CASSLEAGDRVGDTQYF. CDR3 in DNA: TGTGCCAGCAGTTTAGAGGCGGGGGACAGGGTGGGAGATACGCAGTATTTT.

This chain uses TRBV6-2 or TRBV6-3 with TRBJ2-5; D possibly corresponds to TRBD1 (5 bases). This CDR3 has 13 amino acids. Trimming stripped 6 bases from V and 0 bases from J, with 8 bases between. Germline lookup yields CDR1 MNHEY and CDR2 SVGEGT. CDR3 sequence (DNA): TGTGCCAGCAGACCGGACAACCAAGAGACCCAGTACTTC. It translates to CASRPDNQETQYF.

The chain carries TRBV27 and TRBJ2-7; D is undetermined. The CDR3 spans 14 residues. The germline CDR1 and CDR2 sequences are MNHEY and SMNVEV (reference sequence). Trimming cost V 1 base and J 5 bases, with 12 bases left between them. The CDR3 is CASSLLERRDEQYF. The CDR3 DNA is TGTGCCAGCAGTTTATTGGAACGTAGGGACGAGCAGTACTTC.